Listed below are T cell receptor beta chains from one sample, sequenced in a study of glioma-infiltrating T cells after dendritic cell vaccination. Here immunoSEQ multiplex PCR was the method, and the copy in TCRdb shows in-frame clones only, minus some. The sample has approximately 60,000 clones; around nine tenths are singletons. The material was blood, obtained after dendritic cell vaccination. Receptors originate from a human donor with glioblastoma. CDR3s leave out the opening cysteine and the closing phenylalanine or tryptophan. The order of the fields is V gene, CDR3 length, J gene, CDR3 protein.

TRBV18	14	TRBJ2-7	ASSPPRTGMGYEQY
TRBV19	11	TRBJ1-5	ASSISSGQGQH
TRBV5-1	13	TRBJ2-7	ASSFLREANYEQY
TRBV30	9	TRBJ2-1	AWSVLGEQF
TRBV7-9	13	TRBJ1-1	ASSTFGIWYSEAF
TRBV15	14	TRBJ2-5	ATSRVGLAGTETQY
TRBV10-3	12	TRBJ1-1	AISGQYMNTEAF
TRBV5-1	12	TRBJ2-7	ASSGGTVSYEQY
TRBV7-7	13	TRBJ1-2	ASSASPSANYGYT
TRBV9	15	TRBJ2-5	ASSVGGRAGGQETQY
TRBV6-1	13	TRBJ2-3	ASSEGLAGADTQY
TRBV19	11	TRBJ1-2	ASSIDELSGYT
TRBV6-1	13	TRBJ2-7	ASIPSGGVSYEQY
TRBV19	12	TRBJ2-7	ASTPGRSSYEQY
TRBV10-3	13	TRBJ2-3	ASRDRGLGTDTQY
TRBV5-6	9	TRBJ2-7	ASSFGTKQY
TRBV18	17	TRBJ1-1	ASSPKGWRVSAGGTEAF
TRBV27	12	TRBJ1-5	ASRDRDSNQPQH
TRBV5-4	14	TRBJ2-7	ASSLGSGGLSYEQY
TRBV7-2	13	TRBJ2-2	ASSFSGAPSGELF
TRBV29-1	9	TRBJ2-2	SGRYTGELF
TRBV19	11	TRBJ1-2	ASSPGENYGYT